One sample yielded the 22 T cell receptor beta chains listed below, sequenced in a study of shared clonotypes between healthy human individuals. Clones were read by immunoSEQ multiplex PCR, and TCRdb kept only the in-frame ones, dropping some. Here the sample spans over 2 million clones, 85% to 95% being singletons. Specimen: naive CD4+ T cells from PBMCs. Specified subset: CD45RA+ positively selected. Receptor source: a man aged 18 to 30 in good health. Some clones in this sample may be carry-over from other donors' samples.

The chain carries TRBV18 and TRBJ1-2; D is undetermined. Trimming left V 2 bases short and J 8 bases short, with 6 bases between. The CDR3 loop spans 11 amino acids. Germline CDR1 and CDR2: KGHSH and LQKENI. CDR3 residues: CASSPEGGYTF. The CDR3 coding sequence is TGTGCCAGCTCACCAGAAGGCGGCTACACCTTC.

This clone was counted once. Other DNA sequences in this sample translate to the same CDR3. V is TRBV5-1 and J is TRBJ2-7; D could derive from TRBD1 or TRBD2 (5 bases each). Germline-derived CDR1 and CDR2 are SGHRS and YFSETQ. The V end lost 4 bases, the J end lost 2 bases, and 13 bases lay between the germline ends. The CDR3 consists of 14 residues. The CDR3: CASSPGTATYEQYF. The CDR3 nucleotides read TGCGCCAGCAGCCCGGGGACCGCGACCTACGAGCAGTACTTC.

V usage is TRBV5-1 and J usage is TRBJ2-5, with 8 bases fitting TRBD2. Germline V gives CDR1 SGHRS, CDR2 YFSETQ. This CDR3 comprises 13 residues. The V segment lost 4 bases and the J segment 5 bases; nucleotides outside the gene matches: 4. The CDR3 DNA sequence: TGCGCCAGCAGCGTGACTAGCGTGGAGACCCAGTACTTC. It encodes CASSVTSVETQYF.

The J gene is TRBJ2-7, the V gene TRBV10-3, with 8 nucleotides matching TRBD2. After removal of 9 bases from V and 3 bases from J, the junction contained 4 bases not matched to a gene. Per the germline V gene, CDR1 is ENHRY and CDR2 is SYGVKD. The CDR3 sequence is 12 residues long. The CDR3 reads CAMRTSSYEQYF. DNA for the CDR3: TGTGCCATGCGGACTAGCAGCTACGAGCAGTACTTC.

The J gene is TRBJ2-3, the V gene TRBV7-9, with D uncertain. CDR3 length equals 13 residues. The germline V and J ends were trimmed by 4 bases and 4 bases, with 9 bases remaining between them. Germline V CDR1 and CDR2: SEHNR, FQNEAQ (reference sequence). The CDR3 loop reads CASSSPVPDTQYF. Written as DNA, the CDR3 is TGTGCCAGCAGCTCACCCGTCCCAGATACGCAGTATTTT.

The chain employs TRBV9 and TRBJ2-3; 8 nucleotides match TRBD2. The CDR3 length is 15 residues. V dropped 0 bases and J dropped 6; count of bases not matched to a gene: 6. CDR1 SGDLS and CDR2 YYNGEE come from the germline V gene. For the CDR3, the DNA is TGTGCCAGCAGCGTAGGGGGACTAGTTGGGGATACGCAGTATTTT. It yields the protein CASSVGGLVGDTQYF.

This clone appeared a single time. CDR3 amino acids: CASNTGQGAQTEAFF. DNA of the CDR3: TGCGCCAGCAACACCGGGCAGGGGGCGCAGACTGAAGCTTTCTTT. The chain uses TRBV5-1 and TRBJ1-1, with TRBD1 matching over 8 bases. From germline, CDR1 is SGHRS and CDR2 YFSETQ. The CDR3 has 15 residues. The trim removed 6 bases at V and 5 bases at J, leaving 12 bases unmatched.

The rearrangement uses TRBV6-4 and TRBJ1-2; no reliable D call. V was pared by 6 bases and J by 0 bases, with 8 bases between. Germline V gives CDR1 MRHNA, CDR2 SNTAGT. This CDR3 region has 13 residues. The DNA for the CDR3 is TGTGCCAGCAGCCCCGGGACTAACTATGGCTACACCTTC. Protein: CASSPGTNYGYTF.

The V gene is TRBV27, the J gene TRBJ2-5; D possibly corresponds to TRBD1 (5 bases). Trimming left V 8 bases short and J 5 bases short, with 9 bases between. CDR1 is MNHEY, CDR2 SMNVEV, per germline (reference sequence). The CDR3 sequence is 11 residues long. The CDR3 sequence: CASRKGETQYF. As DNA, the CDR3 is TGTGCCAGCCGTAAGGGGGAGACCCAGTACTTC.

CDR3: CASSVLSGRGGGETQYF. CDR3 nucleotide sequence: TGTGCCAGCAGCGTCCTTAGCGGGAGAGGGGGTGGGGAGACCCAGTACTTC. This chain connects TRBV7-8 to TRBJ2-5; 9 nucleotides align to TRBD2. Germline assignment: CDR1 SGHVS and CDR2 FQNEAQ. This CDR3 is 17 amino acids long. Germline trimming cut 5 bases from V and 5 bases from J; bases unmatched to any gene: 15.

The CDR3 loop reads CASSLLGTGVVEQYF. Here the CDR3 DNA reads TGTGCCAGCAGCTTATTGGGGACAGGGGTCGTCGAGCAGTACTTC. The genes are TRBV7-2 and TRBJ2-7, with 10 nucleotides matching TRBD1. V trimming: 2 bases; J trimming: 6 bases; junction bases outside the gene matches: 7. This CDR3 is built from 15 residues. CDR1 is SGHTA, CDR2 FQGNSA, per germline.

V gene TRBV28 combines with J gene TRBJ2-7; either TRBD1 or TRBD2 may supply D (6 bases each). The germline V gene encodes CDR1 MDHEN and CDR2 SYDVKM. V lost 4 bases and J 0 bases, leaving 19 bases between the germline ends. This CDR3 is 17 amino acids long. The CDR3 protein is CASSSLLRGPSSYEQYF. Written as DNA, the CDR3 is TGTGCCAGCAGTTCGCTTCTTCGGGGGCCTTCCTCCTACGAGCAGTACTTC. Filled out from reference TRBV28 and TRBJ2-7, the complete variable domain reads DVKVTQSSRYLVKRTGEKVFLECVQDMDHENMFWYRQDPGLGLRLIYFSYDVKMKEKGDIPEGYSVSREKKERFSLILESASTNQTSMYLCASSSLLRGPSSYEQYFGPGTRLTVT.

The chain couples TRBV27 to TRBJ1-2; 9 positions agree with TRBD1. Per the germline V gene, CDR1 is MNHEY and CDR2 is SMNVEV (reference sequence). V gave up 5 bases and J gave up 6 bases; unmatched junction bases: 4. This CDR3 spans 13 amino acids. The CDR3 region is CASSPDRGDGYTF. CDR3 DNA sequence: TGTGCCAGCAGTCCGGACAGGGGAGATGGCTACACCTTC.

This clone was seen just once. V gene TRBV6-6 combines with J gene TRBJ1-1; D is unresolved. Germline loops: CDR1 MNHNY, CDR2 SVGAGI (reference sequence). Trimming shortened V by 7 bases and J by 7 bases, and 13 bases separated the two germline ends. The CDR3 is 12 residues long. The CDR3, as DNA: TGTGCCAGCACCATCAGTTCTTTTGAAGCTTTCTTT. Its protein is CASTISSFEAFF.

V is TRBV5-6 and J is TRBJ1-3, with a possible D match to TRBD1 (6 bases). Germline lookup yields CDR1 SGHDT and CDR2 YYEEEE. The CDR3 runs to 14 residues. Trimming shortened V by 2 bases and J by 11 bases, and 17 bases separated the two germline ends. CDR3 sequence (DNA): TGTGCCAGCAGCTTTTACCGCCGGGGGCCGTCCATATATTTT. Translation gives CASSFYRRGPSIYF.

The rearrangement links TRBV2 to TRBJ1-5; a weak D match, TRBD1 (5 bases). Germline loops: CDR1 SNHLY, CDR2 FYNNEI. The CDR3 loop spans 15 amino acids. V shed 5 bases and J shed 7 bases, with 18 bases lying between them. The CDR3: CASSRAGEFSQPQHF. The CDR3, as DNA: TGTGCCAGCAGTCGGGCGGGGGAGTTTTCACAGCCCCAGCATTTT.

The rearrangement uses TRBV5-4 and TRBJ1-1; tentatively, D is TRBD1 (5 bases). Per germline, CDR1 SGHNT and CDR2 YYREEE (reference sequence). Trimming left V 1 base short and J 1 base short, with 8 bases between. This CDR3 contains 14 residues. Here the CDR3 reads CASSLRQSNTEAFF. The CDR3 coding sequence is TGTGCCAGCAGCTTGAGACAGTCGAACACTGAAGCTTTCTTT.

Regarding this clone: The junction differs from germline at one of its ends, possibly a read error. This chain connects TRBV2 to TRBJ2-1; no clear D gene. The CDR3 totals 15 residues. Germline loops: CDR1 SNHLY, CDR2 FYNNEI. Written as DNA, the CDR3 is TGTGCCAGCAGGGAAGAACGGGTCTCCTACAATGAGCAGTTCTTC. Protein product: CASREERVSYNEQFF. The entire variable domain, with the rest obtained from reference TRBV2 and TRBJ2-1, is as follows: EPEVTQTPSHQVTQMGQEVILRCVPISNHLYFYWYRQILGQKVEFLVSFYNNEISEKSEIFDDQFSVERPDGSNFTLKIRSTKLEDSAMYFCASREERVSYNEQFFGPGTRLTVL.

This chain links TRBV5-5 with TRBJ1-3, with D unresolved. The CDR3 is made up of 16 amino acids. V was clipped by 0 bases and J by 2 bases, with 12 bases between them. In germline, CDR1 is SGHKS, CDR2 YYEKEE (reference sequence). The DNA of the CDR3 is TGTGCCAGCAGCTTGGATCCGGGAAGCACTGGAAACACCATATATTTT. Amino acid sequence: CASSLDPGSTGNTIYF.

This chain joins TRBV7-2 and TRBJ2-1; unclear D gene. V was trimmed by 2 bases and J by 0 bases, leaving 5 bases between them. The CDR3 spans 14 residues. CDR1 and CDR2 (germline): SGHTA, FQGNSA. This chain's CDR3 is CASSLSFSYNEQFF. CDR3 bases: TGTGCCAGCAGCTTAAGCTTCTCCTACAATGAGCAGTTCTTC.

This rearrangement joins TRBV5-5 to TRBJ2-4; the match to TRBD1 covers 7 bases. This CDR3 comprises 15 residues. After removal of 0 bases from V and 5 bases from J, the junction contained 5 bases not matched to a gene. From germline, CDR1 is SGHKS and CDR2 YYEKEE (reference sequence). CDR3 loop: CASSLGQGGENIQYF. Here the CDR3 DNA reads TGTGCCAGCAGCTTGGGACAGGGTGGGGAAAACATTCAGTACTTC.

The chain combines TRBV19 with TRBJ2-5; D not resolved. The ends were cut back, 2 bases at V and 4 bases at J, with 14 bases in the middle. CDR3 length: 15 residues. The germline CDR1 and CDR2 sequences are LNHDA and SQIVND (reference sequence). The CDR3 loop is CASSIRTAWGETQYF. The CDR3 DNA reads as TGTGCCAGTAGTATAAGGACGGCTTGGGGAGAGACCCAGTACTTC.